This passage covers 18 T cell receptor beta chains from one sample sequenced in a study of sequential checkpoint blockade in melanoma. Method: immunoSEQ multiplex PCR; TCRdb's copy keeps in-frame clones and lacks some. The data contain about 27,000 clones, 70% to 80% of them singletons. Treatment specified: randomized to nivolumab then ipilimumab (arm A) or the reverse (arm B). This material consisted of CD8+ T cells sorted from blood (inferred from file names), taken from a patient given nivolumab and ipilimumab in sequence. The receptors here all came from a human donor with melanoma.

Concerning this clone itself: A read error may produce the germline difference seen at one junction end. The identical CDR3 is also encoded by other nucleotide sequences in the sample. This chain uses TRBV2 with TRBJ2-7, with D perhaps TRBD2 (6 bases). Germline values: CDR1 SNHLY, CDR2 FYNNEI. The CDR3 has 12 amino acids. Here the CDR3 DNA reads TGTGCTAGCATAGCGGACTCCTACGAGCAGTACTTC. Its protein product is CASIADSYEQYF.

This clone has a single count. V and J are TRBV4-3 and TRBJ2-2, with 8 bases identical to TRBD2. The length of the CDR3 is 18 residues. Germline V gene lookup returns CDR1 LGHNA and CDR2 YSLEER. V lost 4 bases and J lost 2; bases outside the gene matches: 12. DNA for the CDR3: TGCGCCAGCAGCCCCTCAGGGGCAGCGGGGGTAAACACCGGGGAGCTGTTTTTT. As protein: CASSPSGAAGVNTGELFF.

The V gene is TRBV5-1, the J gene TRBJ1-1; D call uncertain. The V end lost 2 bases, the J end lost 4 bases, and 9 bases lay between the germline ends. CDR1 is SGHRS, CDR2 YFSETQ, per germline. The CDR3 has 13 amino acids. The CDR3 sequence: CASSLAGSTEAFF. As DNA, the CDR3 is TGCGCCAGCAGCTTAGCGGGGAGCACTGAAGCTTTCTTT.

This clone was seen a few times. V and J are TRBV4-2 and TRBJ1-1; 8 bases are a match to TRBD1. There are 14 residues in the CDR3. Germline trimming cut 4 bases from V and 1 base from J; bases unmatched to any gene: 2. Germline V gene data show CDR1 as LGHNA and CDR2 as YNFKEQ. Here the CDR3 reads CASSLGTGNTEAFF. The CDR3 DNA follows: TGTGCCAGCAGCCTCGGGACAGGGAACACTGAAGCTTTCTTT.

The J gene is TRBJ2-5, the V gene TRBV27; no clear D gene. Looked up from germline, CDR1 is MNHEY and CDR2 is SMNVEV (reference sequence). V lost 1 base and J 5 bases, leaving 8 bases between the germline ends. The CDR3 is 13 residues long. The CDR3 sequence: CASSLLYAETQYF. The CDR3 coding sequence is TGTGCCAGCAGTTTATTGTATGCGGAGACCCAGTACTTC.

The J gene is TRBJ2-6, the V gene TRBV4-1, with TRBD1 matching over 7 bases. Germline assignment: CDR1 MGHRA and CDR2 YSYEKL. The V gene end was trimmed by 0 bases and the J gene end by 1 base; junction bases not matched to a gene: 3. The CDR3 is 17 amino acids. This CDR3 reads CASSQEQGLSGANVLTF. In nucleotides, the CDR3 is TGCGCCAGCAGCCAAGAACAGGGGTTATCTGGGGCCAACGTCCTGACTTTC.

Concerning this clone itself: A read error may account for a junction end that differs from germline. The chain links TRBV4-3 to TRBJ2-1, with D uncertain. The CDR3 consists of 17 residues. In germline, CDR1 is LGHNA, CDR2 YSLEER. The CDR3 nucleotides read TGCGCCAGCAGCCAAGATAGGCCTGTCAAAAGGAGTAATGGGCAGTTCTTC. The encoded protein is CASSQDRPVKRSNGQFF.

This clone has a single count. The CDR3 sequence is CASSFSISSYEQYF. The CDR3 region has the DNA TGTGCCAGCAGCTTCAGTATTAGCTCCTACGAGCAGTACTTC. This sequence joins TRBV5-6 and TRBJ2-5, with D uncertain. With the DNA end fitting TRBJ2-7 better, the J assignment may be wrong. The CDR3 loop spans 14 amino acids. Germline loops: CDR1 SGHDT, CDR2 YYEEEE.

J is TRBJ2-7 and V is TRBV19, with 7 bases aligning to TRBD2. Trimming removed 5 bases from V and 2 bases from J; junction bases left unmatched: 3. This CDR3 is 13 amino acids long. The V gene's germline CDR1 is LNHDA and CDR2 SQIVND (reference sequence). The DNA for the CDR3 is TGTGCCAGTAGTTCCGGGGGGACCTACGAGCAGTACTTC. This translates into CASSSGGTYEQYF.

The chain carries TRBV29-1 and TRBJ2-7; D unresolved. There are 10 residues in the CDR3. The germline V gene has CDR1 SQVTM and CDR2 ANQGSEA. Trimming cost V 5 bases and J 6 bases, with 8 bases left between them. The CDR3 sequence: CSVLGGEQYF. The CDR3 bases are TGCAGCGTTCTCGGCGGCGAGCAGTACTTC.

This chain connects TRBV9 to TRBJ2-7; the match to TRBD2 covers 7 bases. CDR3 length equals 15 residues. Germline CDR1 reads SGDLS; CDR2 reads YYNGEE. The V gene end was trimmed by 8 bases and the J gene end by 3 bases; junction bases not matched to a gene: 14. The CDR3 DNA sequence: TGTGCCAGTTCATGGGGGGGGGACGGCGGCTACGAGCAGTACTTC. Its protein product is CASSWGGDGGYEQYF.

The rearrangement uses TRBV30 and TRBJ1-2; a weak D match, TRBD1 (5 bases). Between the trimmed V and J ends, which lost 2 bases and 7 bases, there was a span of 14 bases. Germline V lookup: CDR1 GTSNPN, CDR2 SVGIG (reference sequence). The CDR3 runs to 13 residues. CDR3 in amino acids: CAWSMGTGVGYTF. DNA for the CDR3: TGTGCCTGGAGTATGGGCACGGGGGTTGGCTACACCTTC.

The rearrangement joins TRBV5-6 to TRBJ2-2; 7 bases align to TRBD1. From germline, CDR1 is SGHDT and CDR2 YYEEEE. The CDR3 is 15 amino acids. V lost 0 bases, J lost 4 bases, and 3 bases stayed unmatched. CDR3 sequence: CASSLVRDSTGELFF. The CDR3 DNA is TGTGCCAGCAGCTTGGTCAGGGACAGCACCGGGGAGCTGTTTTTT.

The gene calls are TRBV15 and TRBJ2-1; TRBD2 aligns across 8 bases. V was pared by 3 bases and J by 5 bases, with 12 bases of the junction left unmatched. The CDR3 length is 17 residues. Germline values: CDR1 LNHNV, CDR2 YYDKDF (reference sequence). CDR3 nucleotides: TGTGCCACCAGCAGGTCATCCGGGGGGGCAAGGGACAATGAGCAGTTCTTC. It specifies CATSRSSGGARDNEQFF.

The CDR3 region has the DNA TGTGCCAGTAGTCTGGCCGCGAACACTGAAGCTTTCTTT. It translates to CASSLAANTEAFF. This sequence joins TRBV19 and TRBJ1-1, with D unresolved. CDR1 is LNHDA and CDR2 is SQIVND in the germline V gene (reference sequence). There are 13 residues in the CDR3. Deletions cut 5 bases from V and 1 base from J, with 8 bases between. The whole variable domain, remainder taken from reference TRBV19 and TRBJ1-1, is DGGITQSPKYLFRKEGQNVTLSCEQNLNHDAMYWYRQDPGQGLRLIYYSQIVNDFQKGDIAEGYSVSREKKESFPLTVTSAQKNPTAFYLCASSLAANTEAFFGQGTRLTVV.

The rearrangement links TRBV7-9 to TRBJ2-5, with a tentative D call TRBD2 (6 bases). The CDR3 runs 12 residues. The V end was cut by 3 bases, the J end by 11 bases, with 13 bases between. Germline lookup yields CDR1 SEHNR and CDR2 FQNEAQ (reference sequence). The CDR3 nucleotides are TGTGCCAGCAGCTTCGGGACTGGTGAGCAGTACTTC. Translation gives CASSFGTGEQYF.

The chain carries TRBV5-1 and TRBJ2-2; tentative D call: TRBD2 (6 bases). Germline CDR1 SGHRS, CDR2 YFSETQ. The CDR3 consists of 12 residues. V lost 3 bases and J lost 6, with 6 bases in between. DNA of the CDR3: TGCGCCAGCAGCTGGGGGGCCGGGGAGCTGTTTTTT. Its translation is CASSWGAGELFF.

This clone was counted only a few times. This sequence joins TRBV7-3 and TRBJ1-3; perhaps TRBD1 as D (5 bases). Germline values: CDR1 SGHTA, CDR2 FQGTGA. V was pared by 2 bases and J by 4 bases, with 12 bases between. The CDR3 contains 15 residues. This CDR3 reads CASSLPGGDGNTIYF. DNA of the CDR3: TGTGCCAGCAGCTTACCGGGGGGGGACGGAAACACCATATATTTT. Based on the CDR3 plus reference TRBV7-3 and TRBJ1-3, the full variable domain is GAGVSQTPSNKVTEKGKYVELRCDPISGHTALYWYRQSLGQGPEFLIYFQGTGAADDSGLPNDRFFAVRPEGSVSTLKIQRTERGDSAVYLCASSLPGGDGNTIYFGEGSWLTVV.